The clone carrying this T cell receptor (beta chain) showed up just a few times. No antigen is known for it. Germline CDR1 reads SGHTA; CDR2 reads FQGNSA. The V and J ends lost 1 base and 6 bases respectively, with 13 bases between them. This CDR3 is 15 amino acids long. MiXCR, applied by TCRdb to the 5' RACE reads, yields one record per CDR3 protein. The sample has under 800,000 distinct CDR3 sequences; roughly 20% are singletons. This sample stems from a study of identical twins. Study outcomes and limitations: Donors were not followed over many years; analysis was cross-sectional. With abundant cord blood beta clonotypes, insertions were fewer; memory repertoires showed no such pattern.

These data also formed part of another study, on T cells expressing NK-cell markers. Turning to that study: Expanded NKG2C+ T cell clones were not confirmed as HCMV-specific.

Input material: PBMCs. The rearrangement links TRBV7-2 to TRBJ2-1, with D tentatively TRBD2 (6 bases). This TCR was recovered from a woman aged 18-30 years in good health. The DNA for the CDR3 is TGTGCCAGCAGCTTAGAAGGCGGGATAGGCAATGAGCAGTTCTTC. Protein: CASSLEGGIGNEQFF.